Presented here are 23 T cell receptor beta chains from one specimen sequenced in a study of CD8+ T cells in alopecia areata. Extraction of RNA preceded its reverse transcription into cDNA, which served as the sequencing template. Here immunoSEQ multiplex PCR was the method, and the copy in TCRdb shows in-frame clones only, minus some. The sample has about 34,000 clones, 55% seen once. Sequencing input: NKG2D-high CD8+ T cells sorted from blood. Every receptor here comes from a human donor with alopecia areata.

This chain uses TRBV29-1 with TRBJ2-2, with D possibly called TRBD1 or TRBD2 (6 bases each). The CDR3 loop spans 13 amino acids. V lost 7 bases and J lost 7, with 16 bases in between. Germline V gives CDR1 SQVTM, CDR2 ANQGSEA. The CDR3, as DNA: TGCAGCGGCCGGATTGGGGGGCGCGGGGAGCTGTTTTTT. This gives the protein CSGRIGGRGELFF.

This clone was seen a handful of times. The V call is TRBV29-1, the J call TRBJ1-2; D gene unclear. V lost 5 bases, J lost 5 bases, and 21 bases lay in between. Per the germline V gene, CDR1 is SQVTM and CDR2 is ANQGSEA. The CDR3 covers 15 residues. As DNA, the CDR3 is TGCAGCGTTCCTGTTGACGGAGGTTTTTGGTATGGCTACACCTTC. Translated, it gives CSVPVDGGFWYGYTF. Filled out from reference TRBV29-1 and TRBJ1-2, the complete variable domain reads SAVISQKPSRDICQRGTSLTIQCQVDSQVTMMFWYRQQPGQSLTLIATANQGSEATYESGFVIDKFPISRPNLTFSTLTVSNMSPEDSSIYLCSVPVDGGFWYGYTFGSGTRLTVV.

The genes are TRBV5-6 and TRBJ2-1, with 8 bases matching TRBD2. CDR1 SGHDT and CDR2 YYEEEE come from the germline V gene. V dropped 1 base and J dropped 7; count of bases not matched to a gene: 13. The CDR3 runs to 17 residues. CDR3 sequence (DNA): TGTGCCAGCAGCTTGTTGTGGGAGCGGGAGTGGGGTAATGAGCAGTTCTTC. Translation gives CASSLLWEREWGNEQFF.

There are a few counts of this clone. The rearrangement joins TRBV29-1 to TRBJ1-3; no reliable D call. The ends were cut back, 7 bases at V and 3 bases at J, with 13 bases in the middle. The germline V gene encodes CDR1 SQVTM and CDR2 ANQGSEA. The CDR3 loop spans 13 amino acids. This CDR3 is CSGHRKGGNTIYF. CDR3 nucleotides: TGCAGCGGGCACCGTAAGGGTGGAAACACCATATATTTT.

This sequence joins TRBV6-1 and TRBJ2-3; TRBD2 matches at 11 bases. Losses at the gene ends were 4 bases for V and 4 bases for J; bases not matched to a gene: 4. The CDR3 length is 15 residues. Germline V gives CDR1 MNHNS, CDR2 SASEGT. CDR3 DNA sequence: TGTGCCAGCAGTGGCCTAGCGGGGGGAGCAGATACGCAGTATTTT. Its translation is CASSGLAGGADTQYF.

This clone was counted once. CDR3 DNA: TGTGCCAGCAGCTTTTGGGCGTCCGGGGATCAAGAGACCCAGTACTTC. This translates into CASSFWASGDQETQYF. This chain uses TRBV7-2 with TRBJ2-5; a weak D match, TRBD2 (5 bases). This CDR3 has 16 residues. The V gene's germline CDR1 is SGHTA and CDR2 FQGNSA. V was pared by 3 bases and J by 2 bases, with 16 bases between.

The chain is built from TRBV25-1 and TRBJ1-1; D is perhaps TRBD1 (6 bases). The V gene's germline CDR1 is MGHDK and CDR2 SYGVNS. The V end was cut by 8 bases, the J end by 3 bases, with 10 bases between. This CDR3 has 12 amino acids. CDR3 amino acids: CASQQGHTEAFF. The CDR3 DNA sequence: TGTGCCAGCCAACAGGGCCACACTGAAGCTTTCTTT.

The CDR3 sequence is CASSLGTPSTEAFF. CDR3 bases: TGTGCCAGTAGTTTGGGGACCCCCAGCACTGAAGCTTTCTTT. V is TRBV19 and J is TRBJ1-1; D possibly corresponds to TRBD1 (5 bases). Germline-derived CDR1 and CDR2 are LNHDA and SQIVND (reference sequence). The V end lost 5 bases, the J end lost 4 bases, and 14 bases lay between the germline ends. This CDR3 spans 14 amino acids.

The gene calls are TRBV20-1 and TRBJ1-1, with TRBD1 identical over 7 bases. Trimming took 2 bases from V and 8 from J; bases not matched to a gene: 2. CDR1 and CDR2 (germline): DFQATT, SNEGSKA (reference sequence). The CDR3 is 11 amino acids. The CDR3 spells CSARLTGEAFF. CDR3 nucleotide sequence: TGCAGTGCTAGACTGACAGGGGAAGCTTTCTTT.

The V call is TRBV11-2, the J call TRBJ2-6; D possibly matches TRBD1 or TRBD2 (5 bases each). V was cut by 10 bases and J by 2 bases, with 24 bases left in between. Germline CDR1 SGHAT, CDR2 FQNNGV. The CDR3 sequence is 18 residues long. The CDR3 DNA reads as TGTGCCACCCGAGGGATATACAGGCCCAGCACTGGGGCCAACGTCCTGACTTTC. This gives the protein CATRGIYRPSTGANVLTF.

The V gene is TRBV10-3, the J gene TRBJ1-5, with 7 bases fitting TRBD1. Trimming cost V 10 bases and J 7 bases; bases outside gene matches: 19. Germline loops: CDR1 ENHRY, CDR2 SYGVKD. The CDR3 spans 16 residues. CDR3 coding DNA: TGTGCCACCGCAACAGGGGAGCGTGGACATGACCAGCCCCAGCATTTT. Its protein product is CATATGERGHDQPQHF.

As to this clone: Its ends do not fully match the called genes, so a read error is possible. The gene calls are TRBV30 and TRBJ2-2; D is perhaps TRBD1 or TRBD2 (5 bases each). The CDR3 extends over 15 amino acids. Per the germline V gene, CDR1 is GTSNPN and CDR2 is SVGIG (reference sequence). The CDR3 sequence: CAGSIRLQDTGELFF. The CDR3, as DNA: TGTGCCGGGAGCATAAGACTCCAGGACACCGGGGAGCTGTTCTTC.

The DNA of the CDR3 is TGTGCCAGCAGCCAAGAGTTGGCTAGCGGGCGGTACGAGCAGTACTTC. Amino acids: CASSQELASGRYEQYF. The chain employs TRBV4-2 and TRBJ2-7, with TRBD2 identical over 8 bases. V shed 0 bases and J 4 bases; nucleotides not matched to a gene: 8. This CDR3 spans 16 amino acids. The germline CDR1 and CDR2 sequences are LGHNA and YNFKEQ.

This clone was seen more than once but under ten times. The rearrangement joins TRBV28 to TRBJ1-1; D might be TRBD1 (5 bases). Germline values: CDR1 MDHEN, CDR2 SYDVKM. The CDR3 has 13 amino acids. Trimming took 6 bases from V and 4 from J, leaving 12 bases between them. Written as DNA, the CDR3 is TGTGCCAGCAGCCTCGGGGGTGGCACTGAAGCTTTCTTT. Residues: CASSLGGGTEAFF.

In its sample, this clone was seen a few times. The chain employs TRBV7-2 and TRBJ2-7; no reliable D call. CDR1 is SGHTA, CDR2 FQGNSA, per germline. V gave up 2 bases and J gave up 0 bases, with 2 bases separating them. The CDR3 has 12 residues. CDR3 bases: TGTGCCAGCAGCTTATTCTCCTACGAGCAGTACTTC. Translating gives CASSLFSYEQYF.

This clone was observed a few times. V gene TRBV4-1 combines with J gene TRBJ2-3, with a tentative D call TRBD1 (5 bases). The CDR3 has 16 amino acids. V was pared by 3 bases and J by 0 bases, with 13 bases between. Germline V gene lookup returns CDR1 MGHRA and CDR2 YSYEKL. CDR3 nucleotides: TGCGCCAGCAGCCACCCGGACACCGCTAGCACAGATACGCAGTATTTT. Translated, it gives CASSHPDTASTDTQYF.

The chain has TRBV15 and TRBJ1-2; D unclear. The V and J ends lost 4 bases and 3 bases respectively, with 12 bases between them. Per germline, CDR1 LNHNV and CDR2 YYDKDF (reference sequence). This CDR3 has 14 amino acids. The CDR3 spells CATSNRPVDYGYTF. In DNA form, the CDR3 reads TGTGCCACCAGCAACCGGCCGGTCGACTATGGCTACACCTTC.

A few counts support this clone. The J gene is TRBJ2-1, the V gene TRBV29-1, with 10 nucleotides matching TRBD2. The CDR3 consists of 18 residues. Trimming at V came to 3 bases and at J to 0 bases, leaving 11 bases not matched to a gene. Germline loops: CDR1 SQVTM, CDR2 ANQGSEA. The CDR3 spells CSVEGTSEPVDSYNEQFF. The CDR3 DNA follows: TGCAGCGTTGAGGGGACTAGCGAGCCGGTTGACTCCTACAATGAGCAGTTCTTC.

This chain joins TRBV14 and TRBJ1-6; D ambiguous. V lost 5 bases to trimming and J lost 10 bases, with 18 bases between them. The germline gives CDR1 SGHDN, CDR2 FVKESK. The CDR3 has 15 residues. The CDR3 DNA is TGTGCCAGCAGCTCCGGTCAGGTCATGTCATCACCCCTCCACTTT. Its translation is CASSSGQVMSSPLHF. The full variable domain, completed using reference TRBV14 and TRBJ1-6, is EAGVTQFPSHSVIEKGQTVTLRCDPISGHDNLYWYRRVMGKEIKFLLHFVKESKQDESGMPNNRFLAERTGGTYSTLKVQPAELEDSGVYFCASSSGQVMSSPLHFGNGTRLTVT.

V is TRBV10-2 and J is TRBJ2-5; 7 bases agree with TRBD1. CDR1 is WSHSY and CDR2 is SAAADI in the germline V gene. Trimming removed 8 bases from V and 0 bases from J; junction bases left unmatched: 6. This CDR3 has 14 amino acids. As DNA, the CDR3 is TGCGCCAGCGAATCCGGGACAGACCAAGAGACCCAGTACTTC. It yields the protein CASESGTDQETQYF.

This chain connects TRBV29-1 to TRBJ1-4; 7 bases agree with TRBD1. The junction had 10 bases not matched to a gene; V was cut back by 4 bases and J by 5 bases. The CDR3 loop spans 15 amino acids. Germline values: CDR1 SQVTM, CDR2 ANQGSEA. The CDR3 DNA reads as TGCAGCGTTGTACTCTTGACAGGGATAAATGAAAAACTGTTTTTT. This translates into CSVVLLTGINEKLFF.

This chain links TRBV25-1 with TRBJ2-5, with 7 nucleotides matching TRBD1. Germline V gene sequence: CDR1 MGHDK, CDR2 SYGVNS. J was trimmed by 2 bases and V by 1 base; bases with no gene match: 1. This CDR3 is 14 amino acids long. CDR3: CASSEWGQQETQYF. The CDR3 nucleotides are TGTGCCAGCAGTGAATGGGGACAGCAAGAGACCCAGTACTTC.

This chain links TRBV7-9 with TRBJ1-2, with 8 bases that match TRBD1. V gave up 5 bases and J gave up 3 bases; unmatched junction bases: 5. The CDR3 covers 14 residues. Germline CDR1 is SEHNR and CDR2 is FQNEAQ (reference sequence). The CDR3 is CASSPPGQDYGYTF. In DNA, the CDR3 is TGTGCCAGCAGCCCACCGGGACAGGACTATGGCTACACCTTC.